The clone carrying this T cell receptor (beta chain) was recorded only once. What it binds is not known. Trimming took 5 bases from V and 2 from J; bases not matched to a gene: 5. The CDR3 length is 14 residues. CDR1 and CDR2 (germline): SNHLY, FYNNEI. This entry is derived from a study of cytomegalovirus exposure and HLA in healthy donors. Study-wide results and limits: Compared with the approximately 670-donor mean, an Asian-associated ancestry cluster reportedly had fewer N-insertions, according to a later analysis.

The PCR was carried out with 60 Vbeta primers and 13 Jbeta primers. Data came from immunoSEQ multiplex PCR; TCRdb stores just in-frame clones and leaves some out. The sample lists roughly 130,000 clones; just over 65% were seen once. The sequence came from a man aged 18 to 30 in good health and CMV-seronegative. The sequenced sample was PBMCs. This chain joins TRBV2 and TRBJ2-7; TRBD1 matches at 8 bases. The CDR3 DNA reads TGTGCCAGCAGTTCCGGACAGGGACCCTACGAGCAGTACTTC. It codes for CASSSGQGPYEQYF.